These T cell receptor beta chains were read from a single sample in a study of tumor-infiltrating lymphocytes in oesophageal squamous cell carcinoma. Each CDR3 protein gets one entry after TCRdb re-called the PCR reads with MiXCR. The sample holds under 20,000 distinct CDR3 sequences, 40% seen once. The material sequenced was blood. These receptors were collected from a male donor with esophageal squamous cell carcinoma. The CDR3 runs from the conserved cysteine through the conserved F or W. Each record gives: V gene, D gene, J gene, clone size, CDR3 protein, CDR3 DNA. D genes are given only for firm matches. The size field is filled for only some rows; it gives once, few, many or a size class.

TRBV7-2	-	TRBJ2-5	-	CASSLPIGETQYF	TGTGCCAGCAGCTTACCCATTGGAGAGACCCAGTACTTC
TRBV19	TRBD2	TRBJ2-1	many	CASSSTGTSIIQGDNEQFF	TGTGCCAGTAGTAGCACCGGGACTAGCATAATCCAAGGGGACAATGAGCAGTTCTTC
TRBV18	TRBD2	TRBJ2-2	many	CASSVTSGGNTGELFF	TGTGCCAGCTCCGTGACTAGCGGGGGGAACACCGGGGAGCTGTTTTTT
TRBV5-4	TRBD2	TRBJ2-6	many	CASSPGTSGGGANVLTF	TGTGCCAGCAGCCCCGGGACTAGCGGGGGTGGGGCCAACGTCCTGACTTTC
TRBV5-6	-	TRBJ2-1	-	CASSLVGLSYNEQFF	TGTGCCAGCAGCTTGGTTGGTCTTTCCTACAATGAGCAGTTCTTC
TRBV19	-	TRBJ1-2	many	CASSIRRGEDGYTF	TGTGCCAGTAGTATTCGTCGGGGCGAGGACGGCTACACCTTC
TRBV5-6	-	TRBJ2-5	many	CASSWELQETQYF	TGTGCCAGCAGCTGGGAACTTCAAGAGACCCAGTACTTC
TRBV2	TRBD1	TRBJ2-3	many	CASTNGQGSTDTQYF	TGTGCCAGCACCAATGGACAGGGGAGCACAGATACGCAGTATTTT
TRBV27	-	TRBJ2-3	few	CASSPNTDTQYF	TGTGCCAGCAGTCCCAACACAGATACGCAGTATTTT
TRBV7-9	-	TRBJ2-6	-	CASSVNSGANVLTF	TGTGCCAGCAGCGTTAACTCTGGGGCCAACGTCCTGACTTTC
TRBV18	TRBD1	TRBJ2-7	many	CASSPPQGARYEQYF	TGTGCCAGCTCACCACCGCAGGGGGCGAGGTACGAGCAGTACTTC
TRBV7-2	-	TRBJ1-6	-	CASKVLHYNSPLHF	TGTGCCAGCAAAGTCTTGCATTATAATTCACCCCTCCACTTT
TRBV7-9	TRBD1	TRBJ2-7	-	CASSLAGTGGTEQYF	TGTGCCAGCAGCTTAGCCGGGACAGGGGGCACCGAGCAGTACTTC
TRBV12-3/TRBV12-4	-	TRBJ2-3	medium-sized	CASSSSRSTDTQYF	TGTGCCAGCAGTTCTAGTAGAAGCACAGATACGCAGTATTTT
TRBV7-2	-	TRBJ2-5	large	CASSLGTRQETQYF	TGTGCCAGCAGCTTAGGGACGCGACAAGAGACCCAGTACTTC
TRBV20-1	TRBD2	TRBJ2-2	few	CSASAHSGSRYTGELFF	TGCAGTGCTAGCGCCCATAGCGGGAGCCGGTACACCGGGGAGCTGTTTTTT
TRBV6-1	TRBD2	TRBJ2-5	medium-sized	CASTLAGTETQYF	TGTGCCAGCACCTTAGCGGGGACGGAGACCCAGTACTTC
TRBV7-6	-	TRBJ2-7	few	CASRLRGDSYEQYF	TGTGCCAGCAGATTAAGGGGGGACTCCTACGAGCAGTACTTC
TRBV7-6	TRBD1	TRBJ2-5	-	CASSLLQGALFQETQYF	TGTGCCAGCAGCTTATTACAGGGGGCCCTGTTCCAAGAGACCCAGTACTTC
TRBV4-2	TRBD1	TRBJ2-5	many	CASSRDRGHETQYF	TGTGCCAGCAGCAGGGACAGGGGGCATGAGACCCAGTACTTC
TRBV3-1	TRBD2	TRBJ2-1	-	CAGKTSGSTNEQFF	TGTGCCGGAAAAACTAGCGGGAGTACCAATGAGCAGTTCTTC
TRBV7-3	-	TRBJ2-1	-	CASSVDREREQFF	TGTGCCAGCAGCGTCGACAGAGAACGTGAGCAGTTCTTC
TRBV5-4	TRBD2	TRBJ2-3	many	CASSSRAGGLPDTQYF	TGTGCCAGCAGCTCAAGAGCGGGGGGGCTACCAGATACGCAGTATTTT
TRBV7-9	-	TRBJ1-2	-	CASSPRDSNYGYTF	TGTGCCAGCAGCCCCCGGGACTCCAACTATGGCTACACCTTC
TRBV7-6	TRBD1	TRBJ2-5	few	CASSLEGRTGVETQYF	TGTGCTAGCAGCTTAGAAGGGCGGACAGGGGTAGAGACCCAGTACTTC
TRBV18	TRBD1	TRBJ1-1	many	CASSPLDRGDRTEAFF	TGTGCCAGCTCACCGCTAGACAGGGGTGATCGCACTGAAGCTTTCTTT
TRBV28	TRBD2	TRBJ2-1	-	CASSATSGSYEQFF	TGTGCCAGCAGTGCTACTAGCGGCTCCTACGAGCAGTTCTTC
TRBV5-1	-	TRBJ1-5	many	CASSLVPQQPQHF	TGCGCCAGCAGCTTGGTCCCACAACAGCCCCAGCATTTT
TRBV6-6	-	TRBJ1-6	many	CASSYLESSYNSPLHF	TGTGCCAGCAGTTACTTGGAGAGCTCCTATAATTCACCCCTCCACTTC
TRBV28	-	TRBJ2-5	-	CASKGSAETQYF	TGTGCCAGCAAGGGGAGCGCGGAGACCCAGTACTTC
TRBV7-9	-	TRBJ2-1	medium-sized	CASTEPHYNEQFF	TGTGCCAGCACCGAACCCCATTACAATGAGCAGTTCTTC
TRBV7-9	TRBD2	TRBJ2-2	-	CASSLRTSGTAGELFF	TGTGCCAGCAGCTTACGGACTAGCGGTACGGCCGGGGAGCTGTTTTTT
TRBV7-3	-	TRBJ2-1	medium-sized	CASSLKGGFEQFF	TGTGCCAGCAGCTTGAAGGGGGGGTTTGAGCAGTTCTTC
TRBV24-1	-	TRBJ2-1	medium-sized	CATTSGTNEQFF	TGTGCCACCACTTCGGGAACCAATGAGCAGTTCTTC
TRBV7-8	TRBD1	TRBJ2-7	-	CASSPLAGTGSYEQYF	TGTGCCAGCAGCCCCCTCGCCGGGACAGGGTCGTACGAGCAGTACTTC
TRBV7-7	-	TRBJ2-7	-	CASSRDGAHSYEQYF	TGTGCCAGCAGCCGGGACGGGGCCCACTCTTACGAGCAGTACTTC
TRBV12-3/TRBV12-4	-	TRBJ2-6	-	CASTLTPLWLHLRF	-
TRBV7-7	-	TRBJ2-2	medium-sized	CASSLGQGYTGELFF	TGTGCTAGCAGCTTAGGGCAGGGCTACACCGGGGAGCTGTTTTTT
TRBV6-8	-	TRBJ1-3	-	CASSYSGSYHSGNTIYF	TGTGCCAGCAGTTACTCGGGCAGCTACCACTCTGGAAACACCATATATTTT
TRBV6-1	TRBD1	TRBJ1-1	-	CASSTDRGRTEAFF	TGTGCCAGCAGTACGGACAGGGGGAGGACTGAAGCTTTCTTT
TRBV2	-	TRBJ2-5	many	CASLDSQETQYF	TGTGCCAGCCTGGACAGTCAAGAGACCCAGTACTTC